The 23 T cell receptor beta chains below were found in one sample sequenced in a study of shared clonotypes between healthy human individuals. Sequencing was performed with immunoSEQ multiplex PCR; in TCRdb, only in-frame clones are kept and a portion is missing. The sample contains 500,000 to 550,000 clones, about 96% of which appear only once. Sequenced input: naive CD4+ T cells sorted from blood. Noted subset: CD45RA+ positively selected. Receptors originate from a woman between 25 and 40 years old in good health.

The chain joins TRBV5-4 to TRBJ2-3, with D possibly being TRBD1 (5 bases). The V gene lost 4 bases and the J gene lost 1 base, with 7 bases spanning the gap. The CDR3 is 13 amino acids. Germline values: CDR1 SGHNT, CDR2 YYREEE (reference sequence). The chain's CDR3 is CASSEQGTDTQYF. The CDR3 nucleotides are TGTGCCAGCAGCGAACAGGGCACAGATACGCAGTATTTT.

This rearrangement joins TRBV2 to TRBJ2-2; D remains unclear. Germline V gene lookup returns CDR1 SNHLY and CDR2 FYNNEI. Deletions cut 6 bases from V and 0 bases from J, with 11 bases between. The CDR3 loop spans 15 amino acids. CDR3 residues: CASRATPANTGELFF. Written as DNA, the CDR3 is TGTGCCAGCAGAGCTACCCCAGCGAACACCGGGGAGCTGTTTTTT.

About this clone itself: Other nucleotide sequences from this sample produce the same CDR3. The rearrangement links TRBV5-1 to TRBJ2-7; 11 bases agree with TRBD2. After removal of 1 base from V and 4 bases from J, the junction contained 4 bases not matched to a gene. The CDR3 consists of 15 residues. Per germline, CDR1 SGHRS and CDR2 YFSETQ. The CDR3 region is CASSLTSGSQYEQYF. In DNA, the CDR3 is TGCGCCAGCAGCTTGACTAGCGGGAGTCAGTACGAGCAGTACTTC.

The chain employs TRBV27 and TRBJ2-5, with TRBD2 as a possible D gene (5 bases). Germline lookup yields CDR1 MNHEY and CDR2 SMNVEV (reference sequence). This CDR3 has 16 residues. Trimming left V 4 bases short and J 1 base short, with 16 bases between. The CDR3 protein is CASSSNVGSGQETQYF. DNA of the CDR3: TGTGCCAGCAGTTCCAATGTTGGGAGCGGCCAAGAGACCCAGTACTTC.

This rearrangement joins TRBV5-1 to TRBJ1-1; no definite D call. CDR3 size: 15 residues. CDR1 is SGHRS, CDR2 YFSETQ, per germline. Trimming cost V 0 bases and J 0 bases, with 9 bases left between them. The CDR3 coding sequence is TGCGCCAGCAGCTTGGGTTTAGGGATGAACACTGAAGCTTTCTTT. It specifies CASSLGLGMNTEAFF. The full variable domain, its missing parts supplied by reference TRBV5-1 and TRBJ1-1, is KAGVTQTPRYLIKTRGQQVTLSCSPISGHRSVSWYQQTPGQGLQFLFEYFSETQRNKGNFPGRFSGRQFSNSRSEMNVSTLELGDSALYLCASSLGLGMNTEAFFGQGTRLTVV.

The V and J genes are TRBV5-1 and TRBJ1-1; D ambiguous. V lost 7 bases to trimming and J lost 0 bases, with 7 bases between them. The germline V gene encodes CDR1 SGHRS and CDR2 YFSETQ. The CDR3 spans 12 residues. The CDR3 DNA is TGCGCCAGCTCCGACCTGAACACTGAAGCTTTCTTT. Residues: CASSDLNTEAFF.

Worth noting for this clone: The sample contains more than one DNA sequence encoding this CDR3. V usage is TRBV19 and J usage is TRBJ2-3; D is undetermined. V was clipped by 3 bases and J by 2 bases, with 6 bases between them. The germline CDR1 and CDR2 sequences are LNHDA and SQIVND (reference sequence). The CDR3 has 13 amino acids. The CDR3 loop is CASSMASTDTQYF. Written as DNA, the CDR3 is TGTGCCAGTAGTATGGCCTCCACAGATACGCAGTATTTT.

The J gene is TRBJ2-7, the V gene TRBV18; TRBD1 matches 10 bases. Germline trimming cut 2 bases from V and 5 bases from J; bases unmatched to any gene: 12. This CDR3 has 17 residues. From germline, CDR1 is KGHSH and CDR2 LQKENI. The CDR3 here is CASSPFRQGAGDNEQYF. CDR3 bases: TGTGCCAGCTCACCATTCCGACAGGGGGCGGGTGACAACGAGCAGTACTTC.

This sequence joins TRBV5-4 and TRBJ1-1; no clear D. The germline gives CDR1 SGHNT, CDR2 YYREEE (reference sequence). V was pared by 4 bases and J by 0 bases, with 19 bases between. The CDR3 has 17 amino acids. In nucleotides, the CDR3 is TGTGCCAGCAGCGAACGCCCCCTCCGTCTCATGAACACTGAAGCTTTCTTT. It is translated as CASSERPLRLMNTEAFF.

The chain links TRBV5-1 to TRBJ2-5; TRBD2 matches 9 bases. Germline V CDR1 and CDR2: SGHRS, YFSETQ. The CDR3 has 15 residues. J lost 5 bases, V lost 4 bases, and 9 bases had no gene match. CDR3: CASSISGSRGETQYF. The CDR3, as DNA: TGCGCCAGCAGCATTAGCGGGAGTCGGGGGGAGACCCAGTACTTC.

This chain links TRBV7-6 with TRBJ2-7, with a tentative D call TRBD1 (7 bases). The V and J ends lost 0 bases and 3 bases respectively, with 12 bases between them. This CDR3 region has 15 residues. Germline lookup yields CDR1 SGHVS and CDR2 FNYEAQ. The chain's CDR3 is CASSLAGTAGYEQYF. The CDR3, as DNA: TGTGCCAGCAGCTTAGCTGGGACAGCGGGCTACGAGCAGTACTTC. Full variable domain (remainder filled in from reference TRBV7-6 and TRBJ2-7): GAGVSQSPRYKVTKRGQDVALRCDPISGHVSLYWYRQALGQGPEFLTYFNYEAQQDKSGLPNDRFSAERPEGSISTLTIQRTEQRDSAMYRCASSLAGTAGYEQYFGPGTRLTVT.

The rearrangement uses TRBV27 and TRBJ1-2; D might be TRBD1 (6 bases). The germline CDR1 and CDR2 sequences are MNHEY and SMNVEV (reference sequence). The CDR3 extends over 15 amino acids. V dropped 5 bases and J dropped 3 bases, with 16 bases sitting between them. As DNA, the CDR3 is TGTGCCAGCAGTCTCCGGGACACCGGATACTATGGCTACACCTTC. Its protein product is CASSLRDTGYYGYTF.

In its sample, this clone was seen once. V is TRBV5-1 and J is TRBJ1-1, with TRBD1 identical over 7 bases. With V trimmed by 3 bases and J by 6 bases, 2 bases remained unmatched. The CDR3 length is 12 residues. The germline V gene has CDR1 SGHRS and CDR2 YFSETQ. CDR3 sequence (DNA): TGCGCCAGCAGCTCCGACAGGGCTGAAGCTTTCTTT. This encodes CASSSDRAEAFF.

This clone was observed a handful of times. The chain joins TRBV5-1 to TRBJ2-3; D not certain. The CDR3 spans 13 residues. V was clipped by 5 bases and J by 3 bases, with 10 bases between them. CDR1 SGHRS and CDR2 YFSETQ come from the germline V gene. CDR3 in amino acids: CASSSTITDTQYF. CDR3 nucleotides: TGCGCCAGCAGTTCAACGATTACAGATACGCAGTATTTT. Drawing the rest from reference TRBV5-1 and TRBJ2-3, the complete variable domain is KAGVTQTPRYLIKTRGQQVTLSCSPISGHRSVSWYQQTPGQGLQFLFEYFSETQRNKGNFPGRFSGRQFSNSRSEMNVSTLELGDSALYLCASSSTITDTQYFGPGTRLTVL.

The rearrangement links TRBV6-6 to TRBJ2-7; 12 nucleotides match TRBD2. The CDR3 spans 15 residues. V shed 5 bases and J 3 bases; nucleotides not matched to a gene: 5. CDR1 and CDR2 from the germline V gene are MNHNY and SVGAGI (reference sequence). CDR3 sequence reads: CASSAGTSGFYEQYF. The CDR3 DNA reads TGTGCCAGCAGTGCCGGGACTAGCGGGTTCTACGAGCAGTACTTC.

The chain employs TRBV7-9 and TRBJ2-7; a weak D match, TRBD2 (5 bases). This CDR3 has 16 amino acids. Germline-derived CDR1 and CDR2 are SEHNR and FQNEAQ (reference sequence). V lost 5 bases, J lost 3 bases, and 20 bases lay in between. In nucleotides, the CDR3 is TGTGCCAGCAGCCAGTCGGGTCGGACTTTTAACTACGAGCAGTACTTC. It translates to CASSQSGRTFNYEQYF.

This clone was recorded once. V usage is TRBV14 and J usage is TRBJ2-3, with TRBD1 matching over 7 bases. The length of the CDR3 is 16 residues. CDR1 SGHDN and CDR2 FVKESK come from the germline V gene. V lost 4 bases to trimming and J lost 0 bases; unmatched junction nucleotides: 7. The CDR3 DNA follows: TGTGCCAGCAGCCGGCGAGGGACAGAGAGCACAGATACGCAGTATTTT. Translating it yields CASSRRGTESTDTQYF.

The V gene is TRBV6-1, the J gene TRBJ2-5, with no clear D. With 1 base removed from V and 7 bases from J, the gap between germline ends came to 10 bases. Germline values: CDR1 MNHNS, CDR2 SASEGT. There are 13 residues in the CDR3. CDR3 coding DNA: TGTGCCAGCAGTGAAGTCGGACCGGGGACCCAGTACTTC. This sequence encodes CASSEVGPGTQYF.

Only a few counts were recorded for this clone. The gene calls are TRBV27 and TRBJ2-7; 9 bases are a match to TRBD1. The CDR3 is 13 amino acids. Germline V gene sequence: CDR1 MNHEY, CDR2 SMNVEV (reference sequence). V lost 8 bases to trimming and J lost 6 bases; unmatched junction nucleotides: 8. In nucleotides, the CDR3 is TGTGCCAGCCACCGTGGGACAGGGTTCGAGCAGTACTTC. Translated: CASHRGTGFEQYF.

The CDR3 bases are TGTGCCAGCAGCATACCGGCCGGGTCGGCGGGAAACACCATATATTTT. The encoded protein is CASSIPAGSAGNTIYF. The chain uses TRBV5-6 and TRBJ1-3; no definite D call. The CDR3 extends over 16 amino acids. Germline CDR1 is SGHDT and CDR2 is YYEEEE. V dropped 4 bases and J dropped 4 bases, with 18 bases sitting between them. The complete variable domain, with remaining parts taken from reference TRBV5-6 and TRBJ1-3, reads DAGVTQSPTHLIKTRGQQVTLRCSPKSGHDTVSWYQQALGQGPQFIFQYYEEEERQRGNFPDRFSGHQFPNYSSELNVNALLLGDSALYLCASSIPAGSAGNTIYFGEGSWLTVV.

The CDR3, as DNA: TGTGCTAGTGGTTTGGTATTCCGGGACAGGGGTCTGTATAGCAATCAGCCCCAGCATTTT. Translating gives CASGLVFRDRGLYSNQPQHF. This chain connects TRBV12-5 to TRBJ1-5, with 10 nucleotides matching TRBD1. The CDR3 runs 20 residues. Germline loops: CDR1 LGHNT, CDR2 FRNRAP. V dropped 0 bases and J dropped 0; count of bases not matched to a gene: 11.

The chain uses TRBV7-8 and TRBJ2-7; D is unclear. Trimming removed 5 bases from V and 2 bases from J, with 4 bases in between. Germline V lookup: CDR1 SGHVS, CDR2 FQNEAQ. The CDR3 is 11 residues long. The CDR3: CASSNTYEQYF. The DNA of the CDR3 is TGTGCCAGCAGCAATACCTACGAGCAGTACTTC.

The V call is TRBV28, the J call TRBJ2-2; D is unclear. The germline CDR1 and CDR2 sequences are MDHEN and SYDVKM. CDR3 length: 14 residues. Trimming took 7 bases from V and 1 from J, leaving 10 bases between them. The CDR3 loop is CASTGPMNTGELFF. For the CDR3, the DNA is TGTGCCAGCACAGGACCGATGAACACCGGGGAGCTGTTTTTT. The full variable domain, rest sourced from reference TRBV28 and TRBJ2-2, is DVKVTQSSRYLVKRTGEKVFLECVQDMDHENMFWYRQDPGLGLRLIYFSYDVKMKEKGDIPEGYSVSREKKERFSLILESASTNQTSMYLCASTGPMNTGELFFGEGSRLTVL.